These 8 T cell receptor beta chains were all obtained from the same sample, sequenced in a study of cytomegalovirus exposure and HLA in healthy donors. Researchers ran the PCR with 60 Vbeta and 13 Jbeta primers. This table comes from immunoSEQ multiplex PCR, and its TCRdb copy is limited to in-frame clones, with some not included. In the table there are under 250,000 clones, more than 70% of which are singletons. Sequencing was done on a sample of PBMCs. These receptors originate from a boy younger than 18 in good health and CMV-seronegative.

CDR3 bases: TGTGCCAGCAGTGTCTTTCTTGGCGGGGAGGACACCTTC. Protein sequence: CASSVFLGGEDTF. This chain links TRBV6-1 with TRBJ1-2; unclear D gene. The CDR3 contains 13 residues. The V end was cut by 4 bases, the J end by 12 bases, with 18 bases between. Per the germline V gene, CDR1 is MNHNS and CDR2 is SASEGT.

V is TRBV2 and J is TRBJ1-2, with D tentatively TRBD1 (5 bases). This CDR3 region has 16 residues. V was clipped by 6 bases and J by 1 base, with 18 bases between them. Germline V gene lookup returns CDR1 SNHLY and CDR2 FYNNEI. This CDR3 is CASRTGRGIGNYGYTF. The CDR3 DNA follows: TGTGCCAGCAGGACGGGACGGGGGATTGGTAACTATGGCTACACCTTC.

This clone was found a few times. DNA of the CDR3: TGTGCCAGTAGTTGGCGGGATCCTGATCAGCCCCAGCATTTT. Its translation: CASSWRDPDQPQHF. The chain combines TRBV19 with TRBJ1-5, with D hard to call. This CDR3 has 14 amino acids. Deletions cut 5 bases from V and 5 bases from J, with 13 bases between. Germline loops: CDR1 LNHDA, CDR2 SQIVND (reference sequence).

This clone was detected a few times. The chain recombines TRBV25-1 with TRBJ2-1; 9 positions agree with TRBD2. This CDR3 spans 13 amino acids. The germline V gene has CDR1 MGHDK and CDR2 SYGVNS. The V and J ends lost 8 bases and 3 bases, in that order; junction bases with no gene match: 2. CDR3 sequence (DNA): TGTGCCAGCCAGACTAGCGGCTACAATGAGCAGTTCTTC. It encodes CASQTSGYNEQFF.

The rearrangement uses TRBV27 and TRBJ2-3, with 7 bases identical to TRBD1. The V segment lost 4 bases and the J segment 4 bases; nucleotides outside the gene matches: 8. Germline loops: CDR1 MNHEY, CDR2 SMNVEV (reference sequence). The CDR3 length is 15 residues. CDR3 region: CASSSQGFIADTQYF. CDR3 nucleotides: TGTGCCAGCAGTTCACAGGGGTTTATCGCAGATACGCAGTATTTT.

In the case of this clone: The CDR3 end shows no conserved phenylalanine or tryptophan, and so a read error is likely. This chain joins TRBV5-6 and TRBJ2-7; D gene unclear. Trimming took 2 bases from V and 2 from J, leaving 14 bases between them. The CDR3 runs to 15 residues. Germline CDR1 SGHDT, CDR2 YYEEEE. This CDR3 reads CASSFRSSSPYEQYL. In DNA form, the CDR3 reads TGTGCCAGCAGCTTTCGGAGCTCTAGTCCCTACGAGCAGTACCTC.

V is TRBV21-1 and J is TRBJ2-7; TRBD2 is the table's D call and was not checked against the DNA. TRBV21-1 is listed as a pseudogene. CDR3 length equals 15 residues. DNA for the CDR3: TGTGCCAGCAGCAAAGATGGGAGGGACCCCTACGAGCAGTACTTC. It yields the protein CASSKDGRDPYEQYF.

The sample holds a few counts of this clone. The CDR3 DNA is TGTGCCAGCAGCTTAGTCGGACAGGGAAGTTCACCCCTCCACTTT. Translation gives CASSLVGQGSSPLHF. The chain employs TRBV7-2 and TRBJ1-6; 8 nucleotides align to TRBD1. CDR3 length: 15 residues. CDR1 is SGHTA, CDR2 FQGNSA, per germline. Trimming at V came to 1 base and at J to 9 bases, leaving 5 bases not matched to a gene.